This T cell receptor beta chain was sequenced in a study of OX40 agonist ivuxolimab in advanced cancers. Anyone with autoimmune disease history or systemic immunosuppression was excluded. Libraries were prepared by immunoSEQ multiplex PCR; TCRdb keeps only in-frame clonotypes and omits some of them. This sample carries 30,000 or so clones, roughly nine tenths of them seen once, and the ten largest clones take 26%. This TCR was sampled from an adult with an advanced solid tumor such as melanoma, head and neck, liver or kidney cancer. This material consisted of CD4+ or CD8+ T cells sorted from blood, taken in a trial of the OX40 agonist ivuxolimab.

The CDR3: CASRIRGEETQYF. The CDR3 DNA is TGTGCCAGCAGAATTCGGGGGGAAGAGACCCAGTACTTC. The genes are TRBV6-1 and TRBJ2-5; 7 positions match TRBD2. This CDR3 is 13 amino acids long. J lost 3 bases, V lost 6 bases, and 4 bases had no gene match. Germline CDR1 reads MNHNS; CDR2 reads SASEGT.